The 21 T cell receptor beta chains in this list originate from one sample, sequenced in a study of T cells in Graves' hyperthyroidism and ophthalmopathy. Researchers amplified the TCR beta CDR3 regions from RNA transcripts. Using the HTBI primer set, a first-round RT-PCR was run on the TCR CDR3. MiXCR, run by TCRdb on the multiplex PCR reads, gives a single entry per CDR3 protein. The sample carries about 360,000 distinct CDR3 sequences, less than 15% recorded once. Source material: blood. The source is a woman between 18 and 29 years old with Graves' hyperthyroidism.

This clonotype showed up just a few times. The CDR3: CASSFSKREDTDTQYF. In DNA form, the CDR3 reads TGCGCCAGCAGCTTTTCTAAGCGGGAGGACACAGATACGCAGTATTTT. The chain uses TRBV5-1 and TRBJ2-3; TRBD2 matches 9 bases. The CDR3 runs to 16 residues. Losses at the gene ends were 2 bases for V and 2 bases for J; bases not matched to a gene: 6. Germline-derived CDR1 and CDR2 are SGHRS and YFSETQ.

The chain carries TRBV2 and TRBJ2-5, with 9 bases identical to TRBD1. Unmatched junction bases numbered 12, after V lost 10 bases and J lost 6 bases. The CDR3 has 14 residues. Per the germline V gene, CDR1 is SNHLY and CDR2 is FYNNEI. The CDR3 bases are TGTGCCACCGCCGAGGGGACAGGGATCAAGACCCAGTACTTC. Translated, it gives CATAEGTGIKTQYF.

This clonotype was counted a few times. The genes are TRBV27 and TRBJ1-1; no definite D call. V was shortened by 0 bases and J by 2 bases, with 7 bases between the two germline ends. Germline assignment: CDR1 MNHEY and CDR2 SMNVEV (reference sequence). The length of the CDR3 is 14 residues. In nucleotides, the CDR3 is TGTGCCAGCAGTTTATCAGGGATTAACACTGAAGCTTTCTTT. As protein: CASSLSGINTEAFF.

A word on this clonotype: Given the absence of the conserved phenylalanine or tryptophan at the CDR3 end, a read error is likely. This chain connects TRBV27 to TRBJ2-7; D unclear. CDR1 and CDR2 from the germline V gene are MNHEY and SMNVEV (reference sequence). The CDR3 is made up of 13 amino acids. V lost 2 bases, J lost 2 bases, and 7 bases lay in between. The CDR3 bases are TGTGCCAGCAGTTTAGGACCGACCTACGAGCAGTACCTC. Translating it yields CASSLGPTYEQYL.

This clonotype was seen a handful of times. The V gene is TRBV18, the J gene TRBJ2-5; tentative D call: TRBD1 (6 bases). The CDR3 covers 17 residues. Germline values: CDR1 KGHSH, CDR2 LQKENI. V dropped 1 base and J dropped 5 bases, with 20 bases sitting between them. CDR3 nucleotide sequence: TGTGCCAGCTCACCACGGGAAGGGGGAGTTGGCGCGGAGACCCAGTACTTC. Translating it yields CASSPREGGVGAETQYF.

This clonotype was counted many times. The chain is built from TRBV19 and TRBJ1-1, with D perhaps TRBD1 (5 bases). Trimming removed 3 bases at V and 0 bases at J, with 8 bases between. This CDR3 is 14 amino acids long. Germline CDR1 LNHDA, CDR2 SQIVND (reference sequence). CDR3 nucleotides: TGTGCCAGTAGTATCGACAGTATGAACACTGAAGCTTTCTTT. Residues: CASSIDSMNTEAFF.

The rearrangement uses TRBV20-1 and TRBJ2-7; 7 bases align to TRBD1. V was clipped by 3 bases and J by 0 bases; unmatched bases: 5. Per the germline V gene, CDR1 is DFQATT and CDR2 is SNEGSKA (reference sequence). The CDR3 sequence is 14 residues long. CDR3 nucleotides: TGCAGTGCTAGGCTGACAGGGAGCTCCTACGAGCAGTACTTC. This translates into CSARLTGSSYEQYF.

In this sample, this clonotype turned up many times. V and J are TRBV18 and TRBJ1-4; TRBD1 matches 8 bases. From germline, CDR1 is KGHSH and CDR2 LQKENI. CDR3 length: 14 residues. Germline trimming cut 4 bases from V and 4 bases from J; bases unmatched to any gene: 2. As DNA, the CDR3 is TGTGCCAGCTCACGAGGACAGGGTAATGAAAAACTGTTTTTT. It yields the protein CASSRGQGNEKLFF.

This clonotype appeared many times. The V and J genes are TRBV5-6 and TRBJ2-1; D unresolved. This CDR3 is 14 amino acids long. Germline V gene lookup returns CDR1 SGHDT and CDR2 YYEEEE. The V end lost 10 bases, the J end lost 1 base, and 15 bases lay between the germline ends. The CDR3 DNA sequence: TGTGCCCCCGCTTTTGACGGTTCCTACAATGAGCAGTTCTTC. Its translation is CAPAFDGSYNEQFF. Combining the CDR3 with reference TRBV5-6 and TRBJ2-1 gives the whole variable domain DAGVTQSPTHLIKTRGQQVTLRCSPKSGHDTVSWYQQALGQGPQFIFQYYEEEERQRGNFPDRFSGHQFPNYSSELNVNALLLGDSALYLCAPAFDGSYNEQFFGPGTRLTVL.

In this sample, this clonotype turned up many times. The chain links TRBV5-1 to TRBJ1-1, with 8 nucleotides matching TRBD1. Germline CDR1 reads SGHRS; CDR2 reads YFSETQ. The CDR3 consists of 14 residues. The ends lost 2 bases at V and 4 bases at J; junction bases unmatched: 4. This CDR3 reads CASSFPDRGTEAFF. The CDR3, as DNA: TGCGCCAGCAGCTTCCCTGACAGGGGCACTGAAGCTTTCTTT.

This clonotype appeared many times. The V and J genes are TRBV20-1 and TRBJ2-5, with a weak D call TRBD2 (5 bases). The V end lost 5 bases, the J end lost 5 bases, and 12 bases lay between the germline ends. CDR3 size: 12 residues. Germline V gene lookup returns CDR1 DFQATT and CDR2 SNEGSKA (reference sequence). For the CDR3, the DNA is TGCAGTGCTCTCGGGGTTGGGGAGACCCAGTACTTC. This gives the protein CSALGVGETQYF.

The chain combines TRBV28 with TRBJ1-4, with 9 bases matching TRBD1. J lost 8 bases, V lost 6 bases, and 7 bases had no gene match. Germline-derived CDR1 and CDR2 are MDHEN and SYDVKM. The CDR3 has 14 residues. Here the CDR3 reads CASRTGQGLEKLFF. DNA of the CDR3: TGTGCCAGCAGAACCGGACAGGGGTTAGAAAAACTGTTTTTT.

There are many counts of this clonotype. V gene TRBV29-1 combines with J gene TRBJ1-1; D remains unclear. V gave up 5 bases and J gave up 0 bases, with 10 bases separating them. The germline V gene encodes CDR1 SQVTM and CDR2 ANQGSEA. This CDR3 is built from 13 residues. In DNA, the CDR3 is TGCAGCGTTCGACAAAGGTTGAACACTGAAGCTTTCTTT. It specifies CSVRQRLNTEAFF.

The rearrangement joins TRBV20-1 to TRBJ2-7, with D unresolved. Germline V lookup: CDR1 DFQATT, CDR2 SNEGSKA (reference sequence). Trimming shortened V by 5 bases and J by 3 bases, and 8 bases separated the two germline ends. This CDR3 is built from 11 residues. DNA for the CDR3: TGCAGTGCTTGCCCTAGCTACGAGCAGTACTTC. This sequence encodes CSACPSYEQYF.

This clonotype was seen only once. A clone one base away is much larger, so this may be a read error. The CDR3 DNA reads TGTGCCAGCAGTTACGGTGGGTTAGCGGCTATATGCGAGCAGTACTTC. Amino acid sequence: CASSYGGLAAICEQYF. This chain links TRBV5-5 with TRBJ2-7; tentative D call: TRBD2 (6 bases). This CDR3 has 16 amino acids. V lost 5 bases and J 6 bases, leaving 24 bases between the germline ends. CDR1 and CDR2 (germline): SGHKS, YYEKEE (reference sequence). Supplemented by reference TRBV5-5 and TRBJ2-7, the full variable domain reads DAGVTQSPTHLIKTRGQQVTLRCSPISGHKSVSWYQQVLGQGPQFIFQYYEKEERGRGNFPDRFSARQFPNYSSELNVNALLLGDSALYLCASSYGGLAAICEQYFGPGTRLTVT.

This clonotype showed up many times. The chain couples TRBV27 to TRBJ1-3; no clear D. Per germline, CDR1 MNHEY and CDR2 SMNVEV (reference sequence). The CDR3 has 16 residues. The germline V and J ends were trimmed by 0 bases and 0 bases, with 9 bases remaining between them. The CDR3, as DNA: TGTGCCAGCAGTTTATCACTTCCTACCTCTGGAAACACCATATATTTT. Its protein is CASSLSLPTSGNTIYF.

This clonotype appeared many times. The V gene is TRBV2, the J gene TRBJ2-7; TRBD2 matches at 10 bases. Trimming at V came to 4 bases and at J to 4 bases, leaving 7 bases not matched to a gene. The CDR3 contains 15 residues. Germline assignment: CDR1 SNHLY and CDR2 FYNNEI. Here the CDR3 reads CASSAASGGSYEQYF. CDR3 nucleotide sequence: TGTGCCAGCAGTGCGGCTAGCGGGGGAAGTTACGAGCAGTACTTC.

A few counts support this clonotype. This sequence joins TRBV4-2 and TRBJ2-2; 11 bases agree with TRBD1. The CDR3 totals 20 residues. The V and J ends lost 0 bases and 4 bases, in that order; junction bases with no gene match: 13. Germline V gene sequence: CDR1 LGHNA, CDR2 YNFKEQ. The CDR3 sequence is CASSQEFGQGAYLGTGELFF. CDR3 nucleotide sequence: TGTGCCAGCAGCCAAGAATTTGGACAGGGGGCATACCTGGGCACCGGGGAGCTGTTTTTT.

This clonotype has a handful of counts. V usage is TRBV6-1 and J usage is TRBJ1-2; TRBD1 is a possible D gene (5 bases). V was trimmed by 2 bases and J by 4 bases, leaving 14 bases between them. CDR3 size: 15 residues. CDR1 is MNHNS and CDR2 is SASEGT in the germline V gene. CDR3 sequence: CASSEPLWGGYGYTF. DNA for the CDR3: TGTGCCAGCAGTGAACCCTTATGGGGGGGCTATGGCTACACCTTC.

This clonotype was observed at least ten times. This chain uses TRBV10-3 with TRBJ2-5; perhaps D is TRBD1 or TRBD2 (5 bases each). Deletions cut 8 bases from V and 5 bases from J, with 15 bases between. Germline CDR1 and CDR2: ENHRY and SYGVKD. There are 13 residues in the CDR3. The CDR3 here is CAIRTGLQETQYF. The DNA for the CDR3 is TGTGCCATCCGAACAGGACTTCAGGAGACCCAGTACTTC.

This clonotype was counted ten times or more. The chain joins TRBV7-2 to TRBJ2-7, with 7 bases lining up with TRBD1. The V gene end was trimmed by 2 bases and the J gene end by 3 bases; junction bases not matched to a gene: 4. The CDR3 spans 14 residues. Looked up from germline, CDR1 is SGHTA and CDR2 is FQGNSA. DNA for the CDR3: TGTGCCAGCAGCTTACAACAGGGGAGCTACGAGCAGTACTTC. This codes for CASSLQQGSYEQYF.